This T cell receptor beta chain was sequenced during a study of sequential checkpoint blockade in melanoma (dated by TCRdb to between 2018 and 2020). A note on the overall study: Using 1:1 randomization, the trial assigned patients either to first-line nivolumab followed by ipilimumab (arm A) or to ipilimumab followed by nivolumab (arm B). Both trial sequences were followed by maintenance nivolumab. Results and caveats for the whole study, not just this receptor: The response-prediction model combining TCR metrics and mutation burden needs validation in larger, independent patient cohorts.

The intended sense of this specimen's treatment or condition label: randomized to nivolumab then ipilimumab (arm A) or the reverse (arm B). None of the trial patients had been given prior DNA-damaging chemotherapy. On a FACS Aria II flow cytometer, live CD3+CD8+ cells that were negative for CD19 and CD56 were sorted from thawed PBMCs. Samples came from patients with melanoma in CheckMate 064, a randomized, open-label phase II trial of sequential checkpoint blockade. Peripheral blood mononuclear cells were collected by leukapheresis, purified with Ficoll-Paque, and frozen in human serum with around 10% DMSO. Purity of sorted blood CD3+CD8+ cells was verified at >95% immediately after sorting, followed by DNA extraction. The germline V gene (reference sequence) sets CDR1 to SEHNR and CDR2 to FQNEAQ. Taken from cysteine to phenylalanine, the CDR3 has 14 residues. Solely the CDR3 DNA is kept, with 42 bases framed from the first base. V is pared back by 3 bases and J by 3 bases, with 11 bases lying between the germline termini.

Of note for this clone: Its antigen has not been determined. Qualities for individual bases were not recorded, and no much larger clone is one base off.

The immunoSEQ Assay was used to immunosequence TCRbeta CDR3 regions from genomic DNA. Prior to high-throughput sequencing, genomic DNA was amplified by bias-controlled multiplex PCR. From the authors' description of their analysis: To quantify the absolute abundance of each unique TCRbeta CDR3 region, the sequences were collapsed and filtered. Clonality, defined as 1 minus Pielou's evenness, was calculated using only productive rearrangements. A previously published method was used to identify clones whose frequencies were significantly greater in on-treatment samples than in baseline samples. In TCRdb, the immuneACCESS table is reduced to in-frame sequences with V and J assigned. These tables do not hold every clone; where another copy was compared, an unresolved V gene accounts for under half, and the others remain unexplained. V and J calls and clone size come straight from that table; D and trimming were deduced from the DNA. In all, the sample holds nearly 11,000 clones, and around 73% of those were seen once. The top ten clones comprise around 11% of the sample.

The chain is made from TRBV7-9 and TRBJ1-1; TRBD1 might be the D gene, on 6 matching bases. This TCR derives from a human donor with melanoma. Source: CD8+ T cells sorted from blood (inferred from file names), taken from a patient given nivolumab and ipilimumab in sequence. The nucleotide sequence is TGTGCCAGCAGCTTCTGGGGGCAGGACACTGAAGCTTTCTTT. Protein translation: CASSFWGQDTEAFF.